These 15 T cell receptor beta chains were all obtained from the same sample, sequenced in a study of T cells in Graves' hyperthyroidism and ophthalmopathy. RNA transcripts gave rise to amplified TCR beta CDR3 regions. The primer set for the first-round RT-PCR of the TCR CDR3 was HTBI. TCRdb re-called the multiplex PCR reads with MiXCR, one entry per CDR3 protein. The data hold around 690,000 distinct CDR3 sequences, with around 16% observed a single time. The source material was blood. Every receptor here comes from a man aged 50 or older with Graves' hyperthyroidism.

The rearrangement joins TRBV15 to TRBJ2-5; D ambiguous. In germline, CDR1 is LNHNV, CDR2 YYDKDF (reference sequence). Between the trimmed V and J ends, which lost 0 bases and 2 bases, there was a span of 10 bases. The CDR3 has 15 amino acids. Written as DNA, the CDR3 is TGTGCCACCAGCAGAGATCAAGGGCAGCAAGAGACCCAGTACTTC. This sequence encodes CATSRDQGQQETQYF.

This clonotype was detected many times. This rearrangement joins TRBV30 to TRBJ2-1; possible D gene TRBD2, 6 bases. This CDR3 is built from 14 residues. V lost 3 bases, J lost 3 bases, and 12 bases lay in between. Germline V gene sequence: CDR1 GTSNPN, CDR2 SVGIG (reference sequence). CDR3 coding DNA: TGTGCCTGGAGACTAGCTAGCGTCTACAATGAGCAGTTCTTC. Amino acid sequence: CAWRLASVYNEQFF.

This clonotype was found a few times. The rearrangement uses TRBV12-3 or TRBV12-4 and TRBJ2-1; D is undetermined. The CDR3 sequence is 15 residues long. Trimming stripped 5 bases from V and 3 bases from J, with 14 bases between. The CDR3 spells CASSPILTFYNEQFF. In DNA, the CDR3 is TGTGCCAGCAGTCCGATCCTGACATTCTACAATGAGCAGTTCTTC.

The chain couples TRBV9 to TRBJ1-1; maybe TRBD1 (5 bases). V was shortened by 0 bases and J by 1 base, with 10 bases between the two germline ends. Germline V lookup: CDR1 SGDLS, CDR2 YYNGEE. The CDR3 loop spans 15 amino acids. The CDR3 spells CASSVGGGTNTEAFF. CDR3 in DNA: TGTGCCAGCAGCGTAGGGGGGGGTACGAACACTGAAGCTTTCTTT.

This clonotype has a count of ten or more. The rearrangement joins TRBV28 to TRBJ2-1; 7 bases are shared with TRBD1. Germline V gives CDR1 MDHEN, CDR2 SYDVKM. The CDR3 totals 13 residues. V lost 1 base and J lost 13; bases outside the gene matches: 7. The CDR3 DNA reads as TGTGCCAGCAGTTTATCTCAGACAGGGAGACAGTTCTTC. The encoded protein is CASSLSQTGRQFF.

This clonotype was recorded many times. The chain joins TRBV7-9 to TRBJ2-7; a weak D match, TRBD2 (6 bases). The germline V gene has CDR1 SEHNR and CDR2 FQNEAQ (reference sequence). V lost 5 bases to trimming and J lost 3 bases, with 20 bases between them. The CDR3 extends over 16 amino acids. CDR3 loop: CASSPAGSAPIYEQYF. In DNA form, the CDR3 reads TGTGCCAGCAGCCCCGCGGGGTCGGCGCCGATCTACGAGCAGTACTTC.

A few counts support this clonotype. The CDR3 loop reads CASSQGHSGNTEAFF. The CDR3 coding sequence is TGCGCCAGCAGCCAAGGACACTCGGGTAACACTGAAGCTTTCTTT. The chain combines TRBV4-1 with TRBJ1-1, with no clear D. CDR1 and CDR2 from the germline V gene are MGHRA and YSYEKL. The CDR3 is made up of 15 amino acids. Trimming removed 1 base at V and 2 bases at J, with 11 bases between.

In this sample, this clonotype turned up a few times. This chain links TRBV3-1 with TRBJ2-5; 9 bases match TRBD1. This CDR3 is 16 amino acids long. Germline assignment: CDR1 LGHDT and CDR2 YNNKEL (reference sequence). V shed 0 bases, J shed 5 bases, and the junction held 7 bases outside the gene matches. CDR3 DNA sequence: TGTGCCAGCAGCCAAGAAGGACAGGGGACGAAGGAGACCCAGTACTTC. Its protein is CASSQEGQGTKETQYF.

The chain links TRBV5-1 to TRBJ1-2; no clear D. The V and J ends lost 3 bases and 3 bases respectively, with 12 bases between them. From germline, CDR1 is SGHRS and CDR2 YFSETQ. There are 14 residues in the CDR3. The CDR3 DNA follows: TGCGCCAGCAGCTCGACGGATACCTACTATGGCTACACCTTC. Protein product: CASSSTDTYYGYTF.

About this clonotype: At one of its ends the junction is not consistent with the germline gene, which may arise from a read error. The J gene is TRBJ1-6, the V gene TRBV6-1; 7 nucleotides agree with TRBD1. Looked up from germline, CDR1 is MNHNS and CDR2 is SASEGT. The CDR3 consists of 13 residues. This chain's CDR3 is CASKTGWNSPLHF. CDR3 nucleotide sequence: TGTGCCTCCAAGACAGGGTGGAATTCACCCCTCCACTTC.

V is TRBV20-1 and J is TRBJ1-1; 7 bases are a match to TRBD1. The V gene's germline CDR1 is DFQATT and CDR2 SNEGSKA (reference sequence). With 4 bases clipped from V and 4 bases from J, the junction kept 6 bases outside the gene matches. This CDR3 contains 13 residues. CDR3 amino acids: CSATPTGLTEAFF. The CDR3, as DNA: TGCAGTGCTACCCCGACAGGGCTCACTGAAGCTTTCTTT.

This clonotype occurred a few times. Germline is not matched at one junction end, which may reflect a read error. This chain uses TRBV10-3 with TRBJ2-3; TRBD1 aligns across 7 bases. CDR1 and CDR2 from the germline V gene are ENHRY and SYGVKD. This CDR3 spans 14 amino acids. The CDR3 region has the DNA TGTGCCATCAGTGAAGGGGACAGCACAGATACGCGGTATTTT. This sequence encodes CAISEGDSTDTRYF.

This clonotype was recorded at least ten times. The gene calls are TRBV7-2 and TRBJ2-5; 8 bases are shared with TRBD1. The CDR3 is 14 residues long. J was trimmed by 5 bases and V by 5 bases; bases with no gene match: 7. The germline V gene encodes CDR1 SGHTA and CDR2 FQGNSA. The CDR3 loop is CASSPRTGWETQYF. The CDR3, as DNA: TGTGCCAGCAGCCCGAGGACAGGGTGGGAGACCCAGTACTTC.

This clonotype was found a few times. This may stem from a read error, because a much larger clone lies one nucleotide away. The rearrangement links TRBV11-2 to TRBJ2-1; D is ambiguous. Germline values: CDR1 SGHAT, CDR2 FQNNGV. The CDR3 covers 17 residues. CDR3: CASSLVVRSLTYNEQSF. Here the CDR3 DNA reads TGTGCCAGCAGCTTAGTGGTCCGATCATTGACCTACAATGAGCAGTCCTTC.

This clonotype was found many times. The genes are TRBV28 and TRBJ1-2; 10 nucleotides line up with TRBD1. Germline V gene lookup returns CDR1 MDHEN and CDR2 SYDVKM. This CDR3 has 15 amino acids. Trimming at V came to 2 bases and at J to 4 bases, leaving 4 bases not matched to a gene. The CDR3 protein is CASSLVDRGFYGYTF. CDR3 DNA sequence: TGTGCCAGCAGTTTAGTGGACAGGGGGTTCTATGGCTACACCTTC.